The 32 T cell receptor beta chains reported below all come from one sample, sequenced in a study of blood T cell repertoires in COVID-19. Using immunoSEQ multiplex PCR, the repertoire was profiled, and TCRdb retains in-frame clones only, with some absent. Here the sample spans about 230,000 clones, approximately 88% being singletons. The sequencing sample was made of peripheral blood. Every receptor here comes from a man aged 40-50 years with acute or convalescent COVID-19.

The V call is TRBV9, the J call TRBJ1-6; 10 nucleotides match TRBD1. Trimming cost V 3 bases and J 10 bases; bases outside gene matches: 10. CDR1 SGDLS and CDR2 YYNGEE come from the germline V gene. The CDR3 length is 16 residues. The CDR3 nucleotides are TGTGCCAGCAGCGCTGACCCGGGACAGGGGTACTCACCCCTCCACTTT. Protein: CASSADPGQGYSPLHF.

The rearrangement uses TRBV6-5 and TRBJ2-1, with 12 bases that match TRBD2. Unmatched junction bases numbered 4, after V lost 6 bases and J lost 7 bases. CDR1 is MNHEY and CDR2 is SVGAGI in the germline V gene. The CDR3 spans 14 residues. The CDR3 loop is CASRTSGRRNEQFF. DNA for the CDR3: TGTGCCAGCAGGACTAGCGGGAGAAGGAATGAGCAGTTCTTC.

The chain is built from TRBV5-1 and TRBJ2-3, with D maybe TRBD2 (6 bases). The CDR3 covers 14 residues. With 1 base removed from V and 2 bases from J, the gap between germline ends came to 8 bases. The V gene's germline CDR1 is SGHRS and CDR2 YFSETQ. CDR3 sequence (DNA): TGCGCCAGCAGCTTGCGGGGGACCACAGATACGCAGTATTTT. This gives the protein CASSLRGTTDTQYF.

This clone came up a few times. The J gene is TRBJ2-2, the V gene TRBV10-3; D may be TRBD2 (6 bases). Trimming pared 0 bases from V and 6 bases from J, leaving 8 bases between. The CDR3 is 14 residues long. From germline, CDR1 is ENHRY and CDR2 SYGVKD. CDR3 sequence: CAISESGGSGELFF. The CDR3 DNA follows: TGTGCCATCAGTGAGTCGGGGGGATCCGGGGAGCTGTTTTTT.

This clone was found a few times. The chain combines TRBV28 with TRBJ2-2; D ambiguous. Germline V lookup: CDR1 MDHEN, CDR2 SYDVKM. Trimming pared 4 bases from V and 9 bases from J, leaving 6 bases between. This CDR3 spans 11 amino acids. CDR3 region: CASSYQWELFF. The CDR3 DNA follows: TGTGCCAGCAGTTATCAGTGGGAGCTGTTTTTT.

The V call is TRBV27, the J call TRBJ2-7, with 7 bases fitting TRBD2. Germline V gives CDR1 MNHEY, CDR2 SMNVEV (reference sequence). The J segment lost 0 bases and the V segment lost 2 bases, leaving 4 bases of the junction unmatched. The CDR3 length is 15 residues. The CDR3 bases are TGTGCCAGCAGTTTAGGGGCTAGCGGCTCCTACGAGCAGTACTTC. Amino acid sequence: CASSLGASGSYEQYF.

The rearrangement links TRBV30 to TRBJ2-1; 16 bases map to TRBD2. This CDR3 spans 15 amino acids. Trimming cost V 3 bases and J 7 bases; bases outside gene matches: 3. The V gene's germline CDR1 is GTSNPN and CDR2 SVGIG (reference sequence). The chain's CDR3 is CAWSSGLAGGNEQFF. The CDR3 DNA reads as TGTGCCTGGAGCTCGGGACTAGCGGGAGGGAATGAGCAGTTCTTC.

CDR3 bases: TGTGCCAGCTCACCAAACCCTCCAGGGGCTGGAAACACCATATATTTT. This encodes CASSPNPPGAGNTIYF. The chain joins TRBV18 to TRBJ1-3, with a tentative D call TRBD1 (6 bases). The CDR3 extends over 16 amino acids. From germline, CDR1 is KGHSH and CDR2 LQKENI. Trimming cost V 2 bases and J 2 bases, with 13 bases left between them.

The rearrangement uses TRBV19 and TRBJ2-5; 12 nucleotides line up with TRBD1. Germline lookup yields CDR1 LNHDA and CDR2 SQIVND (reference sequence). V trimming: 5 bases; J trimming: 4 bases; junction bases outside the gene matches: 5. The CDR3 is made up of 15 amino acids. The CDR3 DNA follows: TGTGCCAGTAGTCGGGGACAGGGGGCAGGAGAGACCCAGTACTTC. Protein sequence: CASSRGQGAGETQYF. Filled out from reference TRBV19 and TRBJ2-5, the complete variable domain reads DGGITQSPKYLFRKEGQNVTLSCEQNLNHDAMYWYRQDPGQGLRLIYYSQIVNDFQKGDIAEGYSVSREKKESFPLTVTSAQKNPTAFYLCASSRGQGAGETQYFGPGTRLLVL.

V is TRBV10-3 and J is TRBJ2-5; 12 bases line up with TRBD2. CDR3 length equals 17 residues. CDR1 and CDR2 (germline): ENHRY, SYGVKD. Trimming at V came to 6 bases and at J to 5 bases, leaving 13 bases not matched to a gene. The CDR3 DNA reads as TGTGCCATCAGCGGGGGACTAGCGGGCCAATCCGTCGAGACCCAGTACTTC. As protein: CAISGGLAGQSVETQYF.

This rearrangement joins TRBV5-6 to TRBJ2-7; D is unclear. CDR3 length: 16 amino acids. Trimming stripped 0 bases from V and 2 bases from J, with 15 bases between. CDR1 is SGHDT, CDR2 YYEEEE, per germline. This chain's CDR3 is CASSLAVASEPYEQYF. In nucleotides, the CDR3 is TGTGCCAGCAGCTTGGCGGTCGCCAGCGAACCCTACGAGCAGTACTTC.

In this sample, this clone turned up once. This chain joins TRBV9 and TRBJ2-3, with 8 bases aligning to TRBD2. The CDR3 spans 14 residues. V lost 5 bases and J lost 1; bases outside the gene matches: 3. Looked up from germline, CDR1 is SGDLS and CDR2 is YYNGEE. CDR3 sequence reads: CASSTSGRTDTQYF. The CDR3 DNA follows: TGTGCCAGCAGTACTAGCGGCCGCACAGATACGCAGTATTTT. Combining the CDR3 with reference TRBV9 and TRBJ2-3 gives the whole variable domain DSGVTQTPKHLITATGQRVTLRCSPRSGDLSVYWYQQSLDQGLQFLIQYYNGEERAKGNILERFSAQQFPDLHSELNLSSLELGDSALYFCASSTSGRTDTQYFGPGTRLTVL.

The chain uses TRBV30 and TRBJ2-2, with D tentatively TRBD2 (6 bases). V lost 4 bases and J 6 bases, leaving 9 bases between the germline ends. CDR3 length equals 12 residues. The germline V gene encodes CDR1 GTSNPN and CDR2 SVGIG (reference sequence). The CDR3 sequence is CAWNGSPGELFF. The CDR3 region has the DNA TGTGCCTGGAACGGGAGCCCCGGGGAGCTGTTTTTT.

This chain links TRBV5-1 with TRBJ2-4; D is unclear. V was clipped by 4 bases and J by 6 bases, with 20 bases between them. The CDR3 covers 16 residues. Germline lookup yields CDR1 SGHRS and CDR2 YFSETQ. Here the CDR3 reads CASSTAAPNGVNIQYF. The CDR3 DNA is TGCGCCAGCAGCACGGCCGCCCCGAATGGAGTAAACATTCAGTACTTC.

This clone was detected a few times. The V and J genes are TRBV30 and TRBJ2-2; 15 bases are shared with TRBD2. Germline values: CDR1 GTSNPN, CDR2 SVGIG (reference sequence). This CDR3 is built from 15 residues. J gave up 5 bases and V 8 bases, and 6 bases lay outside the gene matches. CDR3 protein: CARGTSGRRTGELFF. The CDR3 DNA is TGTGCCCGCGGGACTAGCGGGAGGAGAACCGGGGAGCTGTTTTTT.

The chain links TRBV12-2 to TRBJ2-3; TRBD1 is the table's D call and was not checked against the DNA. TRBV12-2 is a recognized pseudogene. The CDR3 length is 17 residues. The CDR3 coding sequence is TGTGCAAGTCGCTTATGGGTCCAGGGGGACTCCACAGATACGCAGTATTTT. It yields the protein CASRLWVQGDSTDTQYF.

The chain recombines TRBV27 with TRBJ2-5; D perhaps matches TRBD2 (5 bases). The ends were cut back, 6 bases at V and 1 base at J, with 15 bases in the middle. The germline gives CDR1 MNHEY, CDR2 SMNVEV (reference sequence). CDR3 size: 15 residues. CDR3 amino acids: CASSKSFGVQETQYF. CDR3 DNA sequence: TGTGCCAGCAGCAAGTCTTTCGGGGTCCAAGAGACCCAGTACTTC.

A single count supports this clone. The chain uses TRBV9 and TRBJ1-3; no clear D gene. CDR1 is SGDLS, CDR2 YYNGEE, per germline. Trimming pared 5 bases from V and 4 bases from J, leaving 16 bases between. The CDR3 spans 15 residues. This chain's CDR3 is CASRKEREDGNTIYF. Here the CDR3 DNA reads TGTGCCAGCAGAAAGGAAAGGGAGGACGGAAACACCATATATTTT.

The CDR3 is CASSLGGSPLVEQYF. CDR3 bases: TGTGCCAGCAGCTTAGGCGGGAGTCCACTCGTCGAGCAGTACTTC. V gene TRBV11-2 combines with J gene TRBJ2-7; 7 bases are a match to TRBD2. Unmatched junction bases numbered 9, after V lost 1 base and J lost 6 bases. This CDR3 region has 15 residues. The germline V gene has CDR1 SGHAT and CDR2 FQNNGV. The variable domain in full, completed from reference TRBV11-2 and TRBJ2-7, reads EAGVAQSPRYKIIEKRQSVAFWCNPISGHATLYWYQQILGQGPKLLIQFQNNGVVDDSQLPKDRFSAERLKGVDSTLKIQPAKLEDSAVYLCASSLGGSPLVEQYFGPGTRLTVT.

The J gene is TRBJ2-1, the V gene TRBV24-1; D gene ambiguous. This CDR3 is built from 12 residues. V was trimmed by 2 bases and J by 6 bases, leaving 4 bases between them. Germline assignment: CDR1 KGHDR and CDR2 SFDVKD. The CDR3 DNA is TGTGCCACCAGTGATTCTTTCAATGAGCAGTTCTTC. Its protein product is CATSDSFNEQFF.

The CDR3 sequence: CASSLHRGRSTDTQYF. The CDR3 nucleotides read TGTGCCAGCAGTCTCCACAGGGGGCGAAGCACAGATACGCAGTATTTT. The chain joins TRBV27 to TRBJ2-3, with 9 bases that match TRBD1. This CDR3 is 16 amino acids long. The ends lost 5 bases at V and 0 bases at J; junction bases unmatched: 6. The germline gives CDR1 MNHEY, CDR2 SMNVEV (reference sequence).

The chain uses TRBV24-1 and TRBJ2-1; perhaps TRBD2 as D (5 bases). The V and J ends lost 4 bases and 0 bases respectively, with 12 bases between them. Per germline, CDR1 KGHDR and CDR2 SFDVKD. CDR3 size: 16 residues. The CDR3 DNA follows: TGTGCCACCAGTGACCCGAGCGGAAGCTCCTACAATGAGCAGTTCTTC. Protein product: CATSDPSGSSYNEQFF.

The chain carries TRBV7-2 and TRBJ1-4, with 7 bases fitting TRBD1. CDR1 is SGHTA and CDR2 is FQGNSA in the germline V gene. The junction had 12 bases not matched to a gene; V was cut back by 5 bases and J by 12 bases. The CDR3 runs 14 residues. Written as DNA, the CDR3 is TGTGCCAGCAGCCCGGGACAGTGGTTTGGGGAACTGTTTTTT. It codes for CASSPGQWFGELFF.

The chain combines TRBV6-5 with TRBJ1-1; D is uncertain. The CDR3 is made up of 14 amino acids. The germline V and J ends were trimmed by 2 bases and 4 bases, with 11 bases remaining between them. CDR1 MNHEY and CDR2 SVGAGI come from the germline V gene. The CDR3 nucleotides are TGTGCCAGCAGTTACAGAACAGAGACCACTGAAGCTTTCTTT. This translates into CASSYRTETTEAFF.

The CDR3 reads CASSLQGQGGYTF. CDR3 DNA: TGTGCCAGCAGCTTACAGGGGCAGGGCGGCTACACCTTC. The chain links TRBV7-8 to TRBJ1-2; D is possibly TRBD1 (6 bases). CDR3 length: 13 amino acids. Germline V gives CDR1 SGHVS, CDR2 FQNEAQ. Trimming pared 2 bases from V and 8 bases from J, leaving 12 bases between.

The chain uses TRBV6-2 or TRBV6-3 and TRBJ2-1; a possible D gene is TRBD2 (7 bases). The CDR3 covers 14 residues. Germline CDR1 reads MNHEY; CDR2 reads SVGEGT. The V gene lost 6 bases and the J gene lost 7 bases, with 16 bases spanning the gap. As DNA, the CDR3 is TGTGCCAGCAGCAAACGGGGAGGGGGAAATGAGCAGTTCTTC. This encodes CASSKRGGGNEQFF.

This chain uses TRBV5-6 with TRBJ2-7; 13 nucleotides agree with TRBD2. The ends lost 4 bases at V and 1 base at J; junction bases unmatched: 8. Germline CDR1 is SGHDT and CDR2 is YYEEEE. The CDR3 is made up of 17 amino acids. The CDR3 here is CASSRGLAGEGSYEQYF. CDR3 sequence (DNA): TGTGCCAGCAGCCGAGGACTAGCGGGAGAAGGGTCCTACGAGCAGTACTTC. Full variable domain (rest looked up from reference TRBV5-6 and TRBJ2-7): DAGVTQSPTHLIKTRGQQVTLRCSPKSGHDTVSWYQQALGQGPQFIFQYYEEEERQRGNFPDRFSGHQFPNYSSELNVNALLLGDSALYLCASSRGLAGEGSYEQYFGPGTRLTVT.

J is TRBJ1-2 and V is TRBV12-3 or TRBV12-4; D ambiguous. The V and J ends lost 3 bases and 4 bases respectively, with 9 bases between them. This CDR3 comprises 13 residues. The CDR3 DNA reads as TGTGCCAGCAGTTTCGAGGGTTCCTATGGCTACACCTTC. It is translated as CASSFEGSYGYTF.

This sequence joins TRBV5-4 and TRBJ1-2; 7 bases map to TRBD1. Germline CDR1 reads SGHNT; CDR2 reads YYREEE (reference sequence). Trimming at V came to 4 bases and at J to 4 bases, leaving 1 base not matched to a gene. CDR3 length: 12 residues. The CDR3 DNA is TGTGCCAGCAGCCGGGACAGCTATGGCTACACCTTC. This encodes CASSRDSYGYTF.

The chain combines TRBV4-1 with TRBJ1-2, with 7 bases matching TRBD1. Germline V gene data show CDR1 as MGHRA and CDR2 as YSYEKL. V lost 3 bases to trimming and J lost 14 bases; unmatched junction nucleotides: 18. CDR3 length: 15 amino acids. The CDR3 DNA sequence: TGCGCCAGCAGCCAGAACTTTTACTCCCGGGACAGCTCAACCTTC. Its translation is CASSQNFYSRDSSTF.

The chain recombines TRBV9 with TRBJ1-1; TRBD1 might be the D (6 bases). With 3 bases removed from V and 0 bases from J, the gap between germline ends came to 12 bases. The germline gives CDR1 SGDLS, CDR2 YYNGEE. CDR3 length: 15 amino acids. CDR3: CASSGPTGLNTEAFF. The CDR3 nucleotides read TGTGCCAGCAGCGGACCTACAGGGTTGAACACTGAAGCTTTCTTT.

The chain combines TRBV27 with TRBJ2-4; D is unclear. V lost 6 bases, J lost 1 base, and 13 bases lay in between. Per germline, CDR1 MNHEY and CDR2 SMNVEV (reference sequence). The CDR3 has 15 amino acids. The CDR3: CASSSRFEAKNIQYF. CDR3 DNA: TGTGCCAGCAGCTCTAGGTTTGAGGCCAAAAACATTCAGTACTTC.